The clone carrying this TCR beta chain was seen only a few times. Antigen: not known. These data are taken from a study of beta chain features in type 1 diabetes. General observations from the study: Within each of all four CD4+ subsets, Type 1 diabetes patients had TCRB CDR3s that were moderately but significantly shorter. In comparison with healthy donors, patients had naive, central memory and Treg TCRB repertoires that appeared more similar.

Germline CDR1 reads MNHNY; CDR2 reads SVGAGI (reference sequence). J was trimmed by 0 bases and V by 7 bases; bases with no gene match: 6. This CDR3 is 15 amino acids long. Of the isolated RNA, all was reverse transcribed, and so the sequenced material was expressed TCRB transcripts. Data came from immunoSEQ multiplex PCR; TCRdb stores just in-frame clones and leaves some out. The sample yields around 650,000 clones, 9.5% to 15% seen once. V is TRBV6-6 and J is TRBJ1-3; 7 bases are a match to TRBD1. Sequencing was done on a sample of naive CD4+ T cells from blood. The receptor's source is a man aged 25-45 years with type 1 diabetes. CDR3 region: CASNDRVTSGNTIYF. The DNA for the CDR3 is TGTGCCAGCAACGACAGGGTAACCTCTGGAAACACCATATATTTT.